The source of this T cell receptor (beta chain) is a study of T-cell reconstitution after alpha-beta-depleted transplantation in children. This clonotype was seen many times. The CDR3 sequence is 15 residues long. Germline-derived CDR1 and CDR2 are SGHRS and YFSETQ. V was pared by 4 bases and J by 7 bases, with 11 bases of the junction left unmatched. Unique molecular identifiers were used to barcode this TCRbeta library. TCRdb ran MiXCR on the PCR reads and lists one entry per CDR3 protein. The sample has around 240,000 distinct CDR3 sequences, around 8.9% seen once. The V and J genes are TRBV5-1 and TRBJ2-1; 7 bases fit TRBD1. The input for sequencing was PBMCs from the stem cell graft donor, taken from the stem cell graft. The receptor was derived from a human donor who donated a stem cell graft to a child with SCID. The CDR3 sequence is CASSLSSRQGNEQFF. DNA of the CDR3: TGCGCCAGCAGCCTATCCTCACGACAGGGAAATGAGCAGTTCTTC.